These T cell receptor beta chains were read from a single sample in a study of response to subunit inactivated influenza vaccine. One entry per CDR3 protein, called by TCRdb with MiXCR from the RT-PCR reads. The repertoire has 650,000 to 800,000 distinct CDR3 sequences, roughly 18% of them found once; the top ten carry approximately 11%. The sequences come from PBMCs from blood, collected more than 4 days after vaccination. The origin of the receptors is a middle-aged man who received an inactivated influenza vaccine. Each CDR3 is given with its conserved first and last residue. Each record gives: clone size, V gene, J gene, D gene, CDR3 DNA, CDR3 protein. The D gene is left open where the match is weak. A row's size may be missing; if present it is once, few, many or a size class.

>-|TRBV6-2/TRBV6-3|TRBJ2-7|TRBD2
TGTGCCAGCAGTCCCCGACTAGCGGGGAATCTCGAGCAGTACTTC
CASSPRLAGNLEQYF
>few|TRBV6-1|TRBJ2-7|-
TGTGCCAGCAGTCGGACAGCGAGCTCCTACGAGCAGTACTTC
CASSRTASSYEQYF
>-|TRBV18|TRBJ2-3|TRBD1
TGTGCCAGCTCAAAGGACAGGGGAGATACGCAGTATTTT
CASSKDRGDTQYF
>few|TRBV9|TRBJ2-1|-
TGTGCCAGCAGCAAAGGGGGGCCTGGGGTTGAGCAGTTCTTC
CASSKGGPGVEQFF
>few|TRBV6-2/TRBV6-3|TRBJ2-7|TRBD1
TGTGCCAGCAGTTTCTACCTACCAGGACAGGGAGCCTACGAGCAGTACTTC
CASSFYLPGQGAYEQYF
>-|TRBV9|TRBJ2-1|TRBD2
TGTGCCAGCAGCCCAAGGGAGGGGACTAGCAGTTACAATGAGCAGTTCTTC
CASSPREGTSSYNEQFF
>-|TRBV4-3|TRBJ2-2|-
TGCGCCAGCAGCCAAGGCGGACTGGGGAGCGGTGCCGGGGAGCTGTTTTTT
CASSQGGLGSGAGELFF
>few|TRBV20-1|TRBJ1-1|-
TGCAGTGCTAGAGATACGACGGATGAAGCTTTCTTT
CSARDTTDEAFF
>few|TRBV12-3/TRBV12-4|TRBJ2-5|-
TGTGCCAGCAGTTCATCCGGGGGCGGATTTTTAGAGACCCAGTACTTC
CASSSSGGGFLETQYF
>few|TRBV7-2|TRBJ1-1|-
TGTGCCAGCAGCAGGGTCCCGGCGAACACTGAAGCTTTCTTT
CASSRVPANTEAFF
>few|TRBV7-6|TRBJ1-3|-
TGTGCCAGCAGCCGGGGCGGAAACACCATATATTTT
CASSRGGNTIYF
>-|TRBV4-3|TRBJ2-1|-
TGCGCCAGCAGCCGTATGCGCGGGGTCGGGCAGTTCTTC
CASSRMRGVGQFF
>-|TRBV28|TRBJ2-1|TRBD1
TGTGCCAGCAGACTCTTAGGGACAGGCGTCTGCAATGAGCAGTTCTTC
CASRLLGTGVCNEQFF
>many|TRBV20-1|TRBJ1-2|-
TGCAGTGCTAGAGATCTAAAAGGCTATGGCTACACCTTC
CSARDLKGYGYTF
>-|TRBV20-1|TRBJ2-7|-
TGCAGTGCCATGCTAGGGGGAGGGTACGAGCAGTACTTC
CSAMLGGGYEQYF
>-|TRBV12-3/TRBV12-4|TRBJ2-7|TRBD2
TGTGCCAGCAGTTTAGTCGTCGGTGCGGGGGGCGAGCAGTACTTC
CASSLVVGAGGEQYF
>-|TRBV7-2|TRBJ1-5|-
TGTGCCAGCAGCCCCCGGGGTTCAAATCAGCCCCAGCATTTT
CASSPRGSNQPQHF
>many|TRBV20-1|TRBJ2-1|TRBD2
TGCAGTGCTAGTATAGCGGGGCGCTCCTACAATGAGCAGTTCTTC
CSASIAGRSYNEQFF
>-|TRBV5-6|TRBJ2-7|TRBD2
TGTGCCAGCAACCCAGACGCGGGAGGCTACGAGCAGTACTTC
CASNPDAGGYEQYF
>few|TRBV20-1|TRBJ2-3|-
TGCAGTGCTAGGGGAACGACTAATCCAGCGGGATGGAGGGGGGATACGCAGTATTTT
CSARGTTNPAGWRGDTQYF
>-|TRBV5-1|TRBJ2-7|TRBD2
TGCGCCAGCAGCTTGGTATTGGCTAGCGGGAACCACGAGCAGTACTTC
CASSLVLASGNHEQYF
>few|TRBV12-3/TRBV12-4|TRBJ1-5|-
TGTGCCAGCAGTTTTCGCGGGCCCAATCAGCCCCAGCATTTT
CASSFRGPNQPQHF
>few|TRBV12-3/TRBV12-4|TRBJ2-2|-
TGTGCCAGCAGCCGACGGACTAAGAACACCGGGGAGCTGTTTTTT
CASSRRTKNTGELFF
>few|TRBV11-2|TRBJ1-2|-
TGTGCCAGCAGCTTAGCCCCCCGGACAGCGTCCTTGGGAGGCTACACCTTC
CASSLAPRTASLGGYTF
>few|TRBV20-1|TRBJ2-7|TRBD2
TGCAGTAATTTGCGGCTGAGGGCTAGCGGGACGGCTTACGAGCAGTACTTC
CSNLRLRASGTAYEQYF
>-|TRBV10-3|TRBJ2-7|-
TGTGCCATCAGTGAGTGGGGACCCTACGAGCAGTACTTC
CAISEWGPYEQYF
>-|TRBV20-1|TRBJ2-7|-
TGCAGTGCCAAGAAATTTGCGGGCGAGCAGTACTTC
CSAKKFAGEQYF
>few|TRBV6-1|TRBJ2-2|TRBD2
TGTGCCAGCAGCCGCGGACTAGCGGGGGGGCATACCGGGGAGCTGTTTTTT
CASSRGLAGGHTGELFF
>many|TRBV29-1|TRBJ2-1|-
TGCAGCGTTGAAAGCCGGGGAGGACCCTACAATGAGCAGTTCTTC
CSVESRGGPYNEQFF
>few|TRBV6-2/TRBV6-3|TRBJ2-7|-
TGTGCCAGCAGTTACTCGATGTGGAGAGGGGACTACGAGCAGTACTTC
CASSYSMWRGDYEQYF
>-|TRBV5-5|TRBJ1-3|-
TGTGCCAGCAGCCCCGCATTGGTGACTGGAAACACCATATATTTT
CASSPALVTGNTIYF
>-|TRBV6-2/TRBV6-3|TRBJ2-2|-
TGTGCCAGCAGTTACGTCGCAGGCTGGAACACCGGGGAGCTGTTTTTT
CASSYVAGWNTGELFF
>-|TRBV12-3/TRBV12-4|TRBJ1-2|TRBD1
TGTGCCAGCAGTCCAGACAGGGCCTTCTATGGCTACACCTTC
CASSPDRAFYGYTF
>many|TRBV10-3|TRBJ2-1|TRBD2
TGTGCCATCAGTGCGGGGCGGGAGGGCTCTGATGAGCAGTTCTTC
CAISAGREGSDEQFF
>few|TRBV20-1|TRBJ2-7|TRBD1
TGCAGTGCTAGACGGACAGGGGGATTCTACGAGCAGTACTTC
CSARRTGGFYEQYF
>once|TRBV28|TRBJ2-5|TRBD1
TGTGCCAGCAGTTTAGCCCAGGGACAGGTTGTCCAAGAGACCCAGTACTTC
CASSLAQGQVVQETQYF
>few|TRBV5-1|TRBJ2-1|-
TGCGCCAGCAGTTACGTAAGGAGCGATGAGCAGTTCTTC
CASSYVRSDEQFF
>-|TRBV6-5|TRBJ1-2|-
TGTGCCAGCAGTTACTCGCTCCAGAACTATGGCTACACCTTC
CASSYSLQNYGYTF
>-|TRBV10-3|TRBJ2-5|-
TGTGCCATCAGTGTGGCAGGCGTACAGTCGACCCAGTACTTC
CAISVAGVQSTQYF
>-|TRBV7-2|TRBJ1-4|TRBD1
TGTGCCAGCAGGGGGACAGCTTTTAATGAAAAACTGTTTTTT
CASRGTAFNEKLFF
>-|TRBV13|TRBJ1-2|TRBD1
TGTGCCAGCAGCTTAGGCCCTGAGACAGGGTATGGCTACACCTTC
CASSLGPETGYGYTF
>many|TRBV12-3/TRBV12-4|TRBJ2-4|-
TGTGCCAGCAGTTTAGGCAGGGTGTACATTCAGTACTTC
CASSLGRVYIQYF
>-|TRBV4-2|TRBJ2-2|TRBD2
TGTGCCAGCAGCCCGACGGGACTAGGTGTTACCGGGGAGCTGTTTTTT
CASSPTGLGVTGELFF
>-|TRBV9|TRBJ2-2|-
TGTGCCAGCAGCCCGCCCGGACTCGGGGAGCTGTTTTTT
CASSPPGLGELFF
>few|TRBV12-3/TRBV12-4|TRBJ1-1|TRBD1
TGTGCCAGCACCGGACTGGGACAGGGGCTTCCCAAGCGAGTTTTCTTT
CASTGLGQGLPKRVFF
>few|TRBV12-3/TRBV12-4|TRBJ2-7|TRBD1
TGTGCCAGCAGTGGCTGGACAGGGAAGGAGCAGTACTTC
CASSGWTGKEQYF
>few|TRBV4-3|TRBJ2-1|TRBD2
TGCGCCAGCAGCCAAGATTGGGGTAGCGGGAATGAGCAGTTCTTC
CASSQDWGSGNEQFF
>many|TRBV5-6|TRBJ2-1|TRBD1
TGTGCCAGCATCCTTCGAGGACAGGGGTACAATGAGCAGTTCTTC
CASILRGQGYNEQFF
>-|TRBV24-1|TRBJ2-5|TRBD1
TGTGCCACCAGTGATTCGCAGAGGACAGGGCAAGAGACCCAGTACTTC
CATSDSQRTGQETQYF
>few|TRBV12-3/TRBV12-4|TRBJ2-3|TRBD1
TGTGCCAGCAGCCCGGACAGGGGGATAGAAGATACGCAGTATTTT
CASSPDRGIEDTQYF